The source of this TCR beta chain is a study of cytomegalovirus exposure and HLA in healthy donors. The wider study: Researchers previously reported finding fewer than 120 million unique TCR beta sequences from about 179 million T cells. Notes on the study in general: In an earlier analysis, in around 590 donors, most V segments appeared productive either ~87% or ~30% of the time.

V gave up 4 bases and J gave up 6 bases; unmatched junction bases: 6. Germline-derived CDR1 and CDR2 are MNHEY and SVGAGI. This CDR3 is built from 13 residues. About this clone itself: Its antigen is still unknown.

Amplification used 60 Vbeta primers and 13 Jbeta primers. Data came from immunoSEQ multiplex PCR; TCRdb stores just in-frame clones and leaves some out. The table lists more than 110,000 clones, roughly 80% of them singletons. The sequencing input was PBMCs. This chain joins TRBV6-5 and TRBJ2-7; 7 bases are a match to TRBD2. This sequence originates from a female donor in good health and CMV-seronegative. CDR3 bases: TGTGCCAGCAGTTTCCGACTAGCCTCCGAGCAGTACTTC. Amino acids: CASSFRLASEQYF.